The TCR beta chain described here comes from a study of T cells in narcolepsy. Study as a whole: Donors had narcolepsy type 1 or type 2, or were healthy controls.

The assay was immunoSEQ multiplex PCR, and TCRdb's table has in-frame clones only and misses some. The sample lists tens of thousands of clones, roughly four fifths occurring once. As concerns this clone: The antigen is undetermined.

General study points: Healthy controls reportedly lacked the autoreactive clonotypes serially found in patients' blood.

Germline-derived CDR1 and CDR2 are ENHRY and SYGVKD. V lost 3 bases to trimming and J lost 9 bases; unmatched junction nucleotides: 4. The CDR3 contains 13 residues. The V gene is TRBV10-3, the J gene TRBJ2-5, with TRBD2 identical over 10 bases. This TCR derives from a human donor with narcolepsy. Input material: CD45RA- memory CD4+ T cells from PBMCs. As DNA, the CDR3 is TGTGCCATCAGTGACGGTAGCGGGGGGCCCCAGTACTTC. It codes for CAISDGSGGPQYF.